The 27 T cell receptor beta chains below were found in one sample sequenced in a study of T cell repertoires in cytomegalovirus infection. TCRdb re-called the reads with MiXCR, one entry per CDR3 protein. This sample has 150,000 to 180,000 distinct CDR3 sequences; about a quarter occur once, and the top ten carry approximately 10%. Input material: PBMCs. All receptors derive from a human donor in good health (CMV status not recorded). Some clones in this sample may be carry-over from other donors' samples.

This clonotype appeared many times. The chain combines TRBV12-3 or TRBV12-4 with TRBJ2-1; 8 nucleotides agree with TRBD1. The V segment lost 5 bases and the J segment 2 bases; nucleotides outside the gene matches: 2. This CDR3 region has 14 residues. CDR3 residues: CASSTTGAYNEQFF. Here the CDR3 DNA reads TGTGCCAGCAGTACGACAGGGGCCTACAATGAGCAGTTCTTC.

This clonotype was seen ten or more times. The chain has TRBV7-2 and TRBJ2-7; D unclear. Trimming left V 2 bases short and J 3 bases short, with 5 bases between. In germline, CDR1 is SGHTA, CDR2 FQGNSA. There are 12 residues in the CDR3. The chain's CDR3 is CASSLKLYEQYF. The CDR3 nucleotides read TGTGCCAGCAGCTTAAAGCTCTACGAGCAGTACTTC.

This clonotype was detected a few times. This chain uses TRBV12-3 or TRBV12-4 with TRBJ1-1; D uncertain. The ends were cut back, 3 bases at V and 7 bases at J, with 9 bases in the middle. This CDR3 spans 12 amino acids. DNA for the CDR3: TGTGCCAGCAGTTTGAGTTTTGGTGAAGCTTTCTTT. Translated: CASSLSFGEAFF.

The table lists this clonotype with many counts. The rearrangement joins TRBV7-2 to TRBJ2-1, with a tentative D call TRBD2 (7 bases). CDR1 and CDR2 (germline): SGHTA, FQGNSA. The CDR3 runs to 16 residues. Trimming removed 5 bases from V and 6 bases from J, with 20 bases in between. CDR3 in amino acids: CASSPMGGAGFNEQFF. Here the CDR3 DNA reads TGTGCCAGCAGCCCCATGGGGGGGGCAGGGTTCAATGAGCAGTTCTTC. The whole variable domain, filled in from reference TRBV7-2 and TRBJ2-1, reads GAGVSQSPSNKVTEKGKDVELRCDPISGHTALYWYRQSLGQGLEFLIYFQGNSAPDKSGLPSDRFSAERTGGSVSTLTIQRTQQEDSAVYLCASSPMGGAGFNEQFFGPGTRLTVL.

At least ten counts were recorded for this clonotype. The chain has TRBV28 and TRBJ1-5, with D perhaps matching TRBD1 (6 bases). CDR1 and CDR2 from the germline V gene are MDHEN and SYDVKM. This CDR3 contains 11 residues. The CDR3 sequence: CGTGSNQPQHF. The CDR3 bases are TGTGGAACAGGGAGCAATCAGCCCCAGCATTTT.

About this clonotype: Just one base apart from a much larger clone, this may be a read error. The J gene is TRBJ1-1, the V gene TRBV7-8, with 7 bases aligning to TRBD1. Germline lookup yields CDR1 SGHVS and CDR2 FQNEAQ. The CDR3 contains 15 residues. V lost 5 bases and J lost 4; bases outside the gene matches: 10. The CDR3 is CASSHSTGLSTEAFF. DNA of the CDR3: TGTGCCAGCAGCCACTCGACAGGGCTGAGCACTGAAGCTTTCTTT.

V and J are TRBV27 and TRBJ1-2, with a weak D call TRBD1 (6 bases). V was shortened by 4 bases and J by 8 bases, with 23 bases between the two germline ends. This CDR3 is 16 amino acids long. In germline, CDR1 is MNHEY, CDR2 SMNVEV (reference sequence). In DNA, the CDR3 is TGTGCCAGCAGTTCCATGACAGGTCCCTTAGCCGACGGCTACACCTTC. Translated: CASSSMTGPLADGYTF.

The genes are TRBV3-1 and TRBJ2-4; 8 positions agree with TRBD2. This CDR3 is 15 amino acids long. Germline lookup yields CDR1 LGHDT and CDR2 YNNKEL (reference sequence). V trimming: 2 bases; J trimming: 3 bases; junction bases outside the gene matches: 3. The CDR3 spells CASSQTGGGKNIQYF. The CDR3 bases are TGTGCCAGCAGCCAAACCGGGGGGGGCAAAAACATTCAGTACTTC.

The rearrangement links TRBV7-4 to TRBJ2-3; 14 positions match TRBD2. This CDR3 comprises 17 residues. The germline V gene encodes CDR1 SGHVT and CDR2 SQSDAQ. Trimming at V came to 4 bases and at J to 2 bases, leaving 5 bases not matched to a gene. CDR3 loop: CASSSRLAGGNTDTQYF. The CDR3 coding sequence is TGTGCCAGCAGCTCGAGACTAGCGGGGGGGAACACAGATACGCAGTATTTT.

The chain links TRBV7-3 to TRBJ2-3; D is possibly TRBD1 (7 bases). V gave up 5 bases and J gave up 0 bases, with 12 bases separating them. The length of the CDR3 is 15 residues. Germline-derived CDR1 and CDR2 are SGHTA and FQGTGA. Here the CDR3 reads CASSTQGGSTDTQYF. The CDR3, as DNA: TGTGCCAGCAGCACTCAGGGGGGAAGCACAGATACGCAGTATTTT. Full variable domain (remainder filled in from reference TRBV7-3 and TRBJ2-3): GAGVSQTPSNKVTEKGKYVELRCDPISGHTALYWYRQSLGQGPEFLIYFQGTGAADDSGLPNDRFFAVRPEGSVSTLKIQRTERGDSAVYLCASSTQGGSTDTQYFGPGTRLTVL.

This clonotype was seen more than once but under ten times. The chain recombines TRBV28 with TRBJ2-6, with 7 bases fitting TRBD1. In germline, CDR1 is MDHEN, CDR2 SYDVKM. CDR3 length: 19 amino acids. V was pared by 4 bases and J by 0 bases, with 12 bases of the junction left unmatched. The CDR3 spells CASSYTTGTAISGANVLTF. The CDR3 DNA reads as TGTGCCAGCAGTTATACCACCGGGACAGCGATCTCTGGGGCCAACGTCCTGACTTTC.

In its sample, this clonotype was seen a few times. The chain uses TRBV28 and TRBJ1-3, with D hard to call. This CDR3 has 16 residues. Germline V gene data show CDR1 as MDHEN and CDR2 as SYDVKM. Trimming removed 5 bases from V and 0 bases from J, with 14 bases in between. The CDR3, as DNA: TGTGCCAGCAGTACTTCACCGAGGAGCTCTGGAAACACCATATATTTT. Its translation is CASSTSPRSSGNTIYF. Full variable domain (remainder filled in from reference TRBV28 and TRBJ1-3): DVKVTQSSRYLVKRTGEKVFLECVQDMDHENMFWYRQDPGLGLRLIYFSYDVKMKEKGDIPEGYSVSREKKERFSLILESASTNQTSMYLCASSTSPRSSGNTIYFGEGSWLTVV.

Comment on this clonotype: This may be a read error, as it is one base from a much larger clone. This chain links TRBV7-3 with TRBJ2-3; 8 bases are a match to TRBD1. The J segment lost 3 bases and the V segment lost 8 bases, leaving 4 bases of the junction unmatched. CDR1 SGHTA and CDR2 FQGTGA come from the germline V gene. This CDR3 spans 13 amino acids. CDR3: CASRGQVTDTQYF. The CDR3 nucleotides read TGTGCCAGCCGGGGACAGGTGACAGATACGCAGTATTTT.

This clonotype was seen a few times. The V gene is TRBV5-1, the J gene TRBJ2-1; 12 nucleotides align to TRBD2. The CDR3 totals 15 residues. Germline loops: CDR1 SGHRS, CDR2 YFSETQ. V shed 4 bases, J shed 7 bases, and the junction held 6 bases outside the gene matches. The CDR3 loop is CASSEGTSGLNEQFF. The CDR3 DNA sequence: TGCGCCAGCAGCGAAGGGACTAGCGGGCTAAATGAGCAGTTCTTC.

This clonotype was seen only a few times. CDR3 in amino acids: CSARRPSYNEQFF. CDR3 DNA sequence: TGCAGTGCTAGAAGGCCCTCCTACAATGAGCAGTTCTTC. This chain uses TRBV20-1 with TRBJ2-1; D unresolved. The V end was cut by 2 bases, the J end by 0 bases, with 5 bases between. The CDR3 is 13 residues long. The germline gives CDR1 DFQATT, CDR2 SNEGSKA (reference sequence).

This clonotype was picked up a small number of times. The rearrangement joins TRBV28 to TRBJ1-2, with 12 bases identical to TRBD1. The CDR3 is made up of 13 amino acids. The J segment lost 8 bases and the V segment lost 10 bases, leaving 8 bases of the junction unmatched. CDR1 is MDHEN and CDR2 is SYDVKM in the germline V gene. The CDR3 DNA sequence: TGTGCCACCTGGGACAGGGGGCCACGGGGCTACACCTTC. Translating gives CATWDRGPRGYTF.

The chain couples TRBV23-1 to TRBJ1-5; TRBD1 agrees at 7 bases. TRBV23-1 is flagged as an ORF with uncertain function. Trimming took 4 bases from V and 2 from J; bases not matched to a gene: 14. The CDR3 spans 18 residues. CDR3 DNA sequence: TGCGCCAGCAGTCCCCCGAGAAGGGGGCTTGGTTGCAATCAGCCCCAGCATTTT. The encoded protein is CASSPPRRGLGCNQPQHF.

This clonotype was counted a few times. The V and J genes are TRBV29-1 and TRBJ2-7; D perhaps matches TRBD2 (6 bases). V dropped 5 bases and J dropped 2 bases, with 7 bases sitting between them. Germline values: CDR1 SQVTM, CDR2 ANQGSEA. The CDR3 contains 11 residues. CDR3 coding DNA: TGCAGCGTTTCGGGGGCCTACGAGCAGTACTTC. This gives the protein CSVSGAYEQYF.

The rearrangement uses TRBV24-1 and TRBJ2-1, with D possibly being TRBD1 (5 bases). Trimming cost V 0 bases and J 8 bases, with 13 bases left between them. CDR1 and CDR2 from the germline V gene are KGHDR and SFDVKD. The CDR3 extends over 15 amino acids. CDR3 bases: TGTGCCACCAGTGATTTGGCTCAGGGTTGGGATGAGCAGTTCTTC. This translates into CATSDLAQGWDEQFF.

The chain combines TRBV20-1 with TRBJ2-5; no clear D. Germline V gene lookup returns CDR1 DFQATT and CDR2 SNEGSKA (reference sequence). The CDR3 contains 12 residues. Trimming removed 5 bases from V and 1 base from J, with 8 bases in between. Here the CDR3 DNA reads TGCAGTGCTCTGGGCGGCCAAGAGACCCAGTACTTC. Its translation is CSALGGQETQYF.

The table lists this clonotype with a count of one. V and J are TRBV6-5 and TRBJ2-3, with D maybe TRBD1 (7 bases). In germline, CDR1 is MNHEY, CDR2 SVGAGI. The V end was cut by 3 bases, the J end by 4 bases, with 14 bases between. The CDR3 is 15 residues long. The CDR3, as DNA: TGTGCCAGCAGTTATCGGCAGGGGGGACCAGATACGCAGTATTTT. It specifies CASSYRQGGPDTQYF.

There are a few counts of this clonotype. V gene TRBV4-3 combines with J gene TRBJ2-2; D is unclear. Germline CDR1 LGHNA, CDR2 YSLEER. The length of the CDR3 is 16 residues. Trimming took off 0 bases at V and 6 bases at J, with 14 bases between the two ends. CDR3 sequence: CASSQDTLGSAGELFF. The CDR3 coding sequence is TGCGCCAGCAGCCAAGATACTCTTGGTTCTGCCGGGGAGCTGTTTTTT.

This clonotype was counted ten times or more. The gene calls are TRBV6-5 and TRBJ2-2, with TRBD1 as a possible D gene (5 bases). The CDR3 loop spans 14 amino acids. V was pared by 2 bases and J by 5 bases, with 9 bases between. Germline CDR1 reads MNHEY; CDR2 reads SVGAGI. The CDR3: CASSYARDTGELFF. The CDR3 DNA is TGTGCCAGCAGTTACGCCAGGGATACCGGGGAGCTGTTTTTT.

This chain links TRBV11-2 with TRBJ2-7; 12 bases line up with TRBD2. The CDR3 length is 16 residues. Germline V gene sequence: CDR1 SGHAT, CDR2 FQNNGV. The junction had 7 bases not matched to a gene; V was cut back by 4 bases and J by 3 bases. CDR3 residues: CASSSRLAGEGYEQYF. Written as DNA, the CDR3 is TGTGCCAGCAGCTCTAGACTAGCGGGAGAAGGCTACGAGCAGTACTTC.

The chain is built from TRBV29-1 and TRBJ2-7; 8 bases fit TRBD1. Unmatched junction bases numbered 18, after V lost 7 bases and J lost 1 base. Germline V gene data show CDR1 as SQVTM and CDR2 as ANQGSEA. The CDR3 has 17 residues. The CDR3 DNA follows: TGCAGCGCCCTCGCGGTCCGTCCGGGACAGGCTTCCTACGAGCAGTACTTC. It is translated as CSALAVRPGQASYEQYF.

This clonotype was observed a few times. The genes are TRBV20-1 and TRBJ2-3; 7 bases agree with TRBD2. From germline, CDR1 is DFQATT and CDR2 SNEGSKA (reference sequence). The CDR3 sequence is 13 residues long. This CDR3 is CRLRGRSTDTQYF. The CDR3 DNA sequence: TGCAGGCTGCGGGGGAGGAGCACAGATACGCAGTATTTT.

Remarks on this clonotype: This could be a read error, since a much larger clone is one nucleotide away. This chain uses TRBV7-6 with TRBJ2-2; 10 bases line up with TRBD2. The V and J ends lost 4 bases and 7 bases, in that order; junction bases with no gene match: 9. In germline, CDR1 is SGHVS, CDR2 FNYEAQ. CDR3 length: 16 residues. CDR3 protein: CASSSSSGSKGGELFF. CDR3 DNA sequence: TGTGCCAGCAGCTCATCTAGCGGGAGTAAAGGCGGGGAGCTGTTTTTT.